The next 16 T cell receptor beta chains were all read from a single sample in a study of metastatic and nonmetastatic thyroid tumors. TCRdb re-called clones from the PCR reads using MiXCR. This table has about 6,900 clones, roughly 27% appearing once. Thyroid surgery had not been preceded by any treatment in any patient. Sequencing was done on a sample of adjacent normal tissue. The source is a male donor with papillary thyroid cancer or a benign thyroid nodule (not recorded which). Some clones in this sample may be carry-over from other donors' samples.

This CDR3 reads CSALADRVPGYTF. The CDR3 DNA follows: TGCAGTGCTTTGGCCGACAGGGTTCCGGGCTACACCTTC. This rearrangement joins TRBV20-1 to TRBJ1-2; 7 bases are a match to TRBD1. The CDR3 has 13 amino acids. Germline V gives CDR1 DFQATT, CDR2 SNEGSKA (reference sequence). The junction had 11 bases not matched to a gene; V was cut back by 5 bases and J by 8 bases.

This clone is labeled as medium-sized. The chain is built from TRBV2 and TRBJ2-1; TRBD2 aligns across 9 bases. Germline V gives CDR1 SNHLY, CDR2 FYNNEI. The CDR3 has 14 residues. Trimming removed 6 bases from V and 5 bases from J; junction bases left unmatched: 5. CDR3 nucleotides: TGTGCCAGCAGGTTGACTAGCGGTAACAATGAGCAGTTCTTC. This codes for CASRLTSGNNEQFF.

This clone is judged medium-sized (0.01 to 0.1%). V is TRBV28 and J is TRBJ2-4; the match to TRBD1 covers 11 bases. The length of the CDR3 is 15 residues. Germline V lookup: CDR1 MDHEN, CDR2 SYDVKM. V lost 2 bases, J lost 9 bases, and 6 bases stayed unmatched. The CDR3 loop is CASSLGTGGGGIQYF. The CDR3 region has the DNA TGTGCCAGCAGTTTAGGGACAGGGGGGGGTGGCATTCAGTACTTC.

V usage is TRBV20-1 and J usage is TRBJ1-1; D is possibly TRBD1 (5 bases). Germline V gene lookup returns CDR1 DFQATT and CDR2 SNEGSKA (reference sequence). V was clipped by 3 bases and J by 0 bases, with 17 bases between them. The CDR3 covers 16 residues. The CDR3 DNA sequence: TGCAGTGCTAGGGGGGGTGTTAATGTTTTGAACACTGAAGCTTTCTTT. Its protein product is CSARGGVNVLNTEAFF.

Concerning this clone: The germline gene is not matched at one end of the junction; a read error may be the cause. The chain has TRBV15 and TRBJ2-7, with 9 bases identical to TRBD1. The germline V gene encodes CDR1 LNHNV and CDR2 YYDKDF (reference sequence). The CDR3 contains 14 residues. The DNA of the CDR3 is TGTGCCACGAGCCCTCGGGACAGGGATTCCGAGCAGGACTTC. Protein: CATSPRDRDSEQDF.

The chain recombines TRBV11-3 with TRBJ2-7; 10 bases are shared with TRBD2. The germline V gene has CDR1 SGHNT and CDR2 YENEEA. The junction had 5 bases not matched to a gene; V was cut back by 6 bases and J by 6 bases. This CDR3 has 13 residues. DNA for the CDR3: TGTGCCAGCAGATCAGCGGGAGGGGGCGAGCAGTACTTC. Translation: CASRSAGGGEQYF.

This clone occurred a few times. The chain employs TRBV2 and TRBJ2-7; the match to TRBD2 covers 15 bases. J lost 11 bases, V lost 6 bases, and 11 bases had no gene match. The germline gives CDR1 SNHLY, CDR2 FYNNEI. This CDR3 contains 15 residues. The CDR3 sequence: CASSLDGLAGGGKYF. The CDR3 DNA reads TGTGCCAGCAGCTTAGACGGACTAGCGGGAGGGGGAAAGTACTTC.

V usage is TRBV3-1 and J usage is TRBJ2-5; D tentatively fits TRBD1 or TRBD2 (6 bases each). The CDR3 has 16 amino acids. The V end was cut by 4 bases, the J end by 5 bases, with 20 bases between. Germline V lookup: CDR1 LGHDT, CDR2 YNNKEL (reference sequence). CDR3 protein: CASSLRRGSGGETQYF. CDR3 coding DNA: TGTGCCAGCAGCCTCCGAAGGGGGTCAGGAGGGGAGACCCAGTACTTC.

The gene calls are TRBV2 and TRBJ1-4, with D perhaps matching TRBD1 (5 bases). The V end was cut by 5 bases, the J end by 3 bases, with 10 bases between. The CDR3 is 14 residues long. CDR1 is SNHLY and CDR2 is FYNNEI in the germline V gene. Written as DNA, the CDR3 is TGTGCCAGCAGTAGAGGAGGGGCTAATGAAAAACTGTTTTTT. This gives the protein CASSRGGANEKLFF.

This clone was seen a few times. The CDR3 DNA is TGTGCCAGCAGTCTCCCCCCGGCCCAGTACTTC. Protein sequence: CASSLPPAQYF. V and J are TRBV6-1 and TRBJ2-5; D gene uncertain. Looked up from germline, CDR1 is MNHNS and CDR2 is SASEGT. The CDR3 runs 11 residues. V was clipped by 5 bases and J by 9 bases, with 10 bases between them.

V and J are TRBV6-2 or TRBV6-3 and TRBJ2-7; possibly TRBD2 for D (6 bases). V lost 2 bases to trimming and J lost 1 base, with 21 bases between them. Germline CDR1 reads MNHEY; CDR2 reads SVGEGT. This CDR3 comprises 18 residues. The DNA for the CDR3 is TGTGCCAGCAGTTACCCACGAATTCCGGGACTTGATTCCTACGAGCAGTACTTC. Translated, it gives CASSYPRIPGLDSYEQYF.

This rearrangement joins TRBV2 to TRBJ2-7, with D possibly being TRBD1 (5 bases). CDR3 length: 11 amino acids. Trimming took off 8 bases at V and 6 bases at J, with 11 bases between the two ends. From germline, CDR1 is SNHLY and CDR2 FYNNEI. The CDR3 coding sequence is TGTGCCAGCCGCAGGGAAGTCGAGCAGTACTTC. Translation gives CASRREVEQYF.

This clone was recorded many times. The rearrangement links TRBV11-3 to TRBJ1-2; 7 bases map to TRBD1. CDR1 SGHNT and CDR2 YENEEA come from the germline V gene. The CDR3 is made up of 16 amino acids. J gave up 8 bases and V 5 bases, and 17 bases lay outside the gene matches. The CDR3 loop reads CASSPGGGRTFFGYTF. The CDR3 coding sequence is TGTGCCAGCAGCCCAGGAGGGGGCAGGACCTTCTTCGGCTACACCTTC.

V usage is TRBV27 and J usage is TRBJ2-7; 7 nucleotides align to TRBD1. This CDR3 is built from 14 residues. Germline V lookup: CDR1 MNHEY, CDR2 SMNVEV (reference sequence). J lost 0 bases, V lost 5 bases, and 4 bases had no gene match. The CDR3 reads CASSPGGPSYEQYF. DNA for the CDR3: TGTGCCAGCAGTCCAGGGGGACCCTCCTACGAGCAGTACTTC.

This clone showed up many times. The CDR3, as DNA: TGTGCCAGCAGCCAAGATCCCGGGACCCGGGTTGAGCAGTTCTTC. Protein: CASSQDPGTRVEQFF. The gene calls are TRBV4-2 and TRBJ2-1, with D perhaps given as TRBD1 or TRBD2 (5 bases each). With 0 bases removed from V and 9 bases from J, the gap between germline ends came to 15 bases. The CDR3 runs 15 residues. Germline V gene lookup returns CDR1 LGHNA and CDR2 YNFKEQ.

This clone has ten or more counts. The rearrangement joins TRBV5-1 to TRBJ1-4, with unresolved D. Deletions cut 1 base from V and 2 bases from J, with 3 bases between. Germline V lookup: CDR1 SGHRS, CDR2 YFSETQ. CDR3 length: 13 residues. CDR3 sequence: CASSLPTNEKLFF. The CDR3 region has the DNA TGCGCCAGCAGCTTGCCGACTAATGAAAAACTGTTTTTT. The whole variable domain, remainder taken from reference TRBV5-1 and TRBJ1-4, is KAGVTQTPRYLIKTRGQQVTLSCSPISGHRSVSWYQQTPGQGLQFLFEYFSETQRNKGNFPGRFSGRQFSNSRSEMNVSTLELGDSALYLCASSLPTNEKLFFGSGTQLSVL.